This T cell receptor (beta chain) was captured in a study of cytomegalovirus exposure and HLA in healthy donors. General study findings and limits: Within the data, a cluster of highly shared sequence variants was likely a sequencing artifact. There were several of the most significant clusters that appeared linked to common viral pathogens in a later analysis.

Turning to this clone: Its antigen is not known.

This PCR relied on a set of 60 Vbeta primers and 13 Jbeta primers. This table comes from immunoSEQ multiplex PCR, and its TCRdb copy is limited to in-frame clones, with some not included. This table has roughly 120,000 clones, about three quarters appearing once. The material sequenced was PBMCs. This receptor was taken from a man in his fifties or sixties in good health and CMV-seronegative.

The CDR3 loop is CASSEHSSGANVLTF. The DNA of the CDR3 is TGTGCCAGCAGTGAGCACAGCTCTGGGGCCAACGTCCTGACTTTC. The chain employs TRBV6-4 and TRBJ2-6; the D is unclear. This CDR3 contains 15 residues. Germline V gene lookup returns CDR1 MRHNA and CDR2 SNTAGT. V lost 3 bases and J lost 0, with 6 bases in between.